Listed below are T cell receptor beta chains from one sample, sequenced in a study of control samples from healthy donors and cancer patients. Here immunoSEQ multiplex PCR was the method, and the copy in TCRdb shows in-frame clones only, minus some. The sample consists of over 150,000 clones, roughly 94% of them appearing once. Input material: PBMCs. The receptors shown here come from a man in his sixties with colorectal cancer. The conserved cysteine and the conserved F or W are not part of the CDR3 here. Fields, in order: clone size, V gene, D gene, J gene, CDR3 protein. The D gene is left open where the match is weak. Clone size is shown for a subset of rows, as once, few, many or a class of expanded clone.

size: NA
V: TRBV6-5
D: TRBD1
J: TRBJ1-1
CDR3: ASSLTGINTEAF

size: NA
V: TRBV5-1
D: TRBD1
J: TRBJ1-1
CDR3: ASSWPTGGGTEAF

size: NA
V: TRBV6-2/TRBV6-3
D: NA
J: TRBJ2-4
CDR3: ASSYWQGKDIQY

size: NA
V: TRBV27
D: NA
J: TRBJ2-6
CDR3: ASSLRQAQAGANVLT

size: NA
V: TRBV5-1
D: NA
J: TRBJ2-7
CDR3: ASSARDPELSEQY

size: few
V: TRBV30
D: NA
J: TRBJ1-6
CDR3: AWSVLSSYNSPLH

size: NA
V: TRBV19
D: NA
J: TRBJ1-2
CDR3: ASRAGLGGYT

size: NA
V: TRBV7-6
D: TRBD2
J: TRBJ2-5
CDR3: ASSPKPGLARETQY

size: NA
V: TRBV30
D: NA
J: TRBJ1-6
CDR3: AWSPSDSQNSPLH

size: NA
V: TRBV27
D: NA
J: TRBJ2-1
CDR3: ASSLLAGLYNEQF

size: NA
V: TRBV5-8
D: TRBD1
J: TRBJ2-2
CDR3: ASSQGTGAFTGELF

size: NA
V: TRBV30
D: NA
J: TRBJ1-2
CDR3: AWSGGQYYGYT

size: NA
V: TRBV5-1
D: TRBD2
J: TRBJ2-3
CDR3: ASSLASGGTDTQY

size: NA
V: TRBV3-1/TRBV3-2
D: NA
J: TRBJ2-2
CDR3: ASSLGPNTGELF

size: NA
V: TRBV5-1
D: NA
J: TRBJ1-3
CDR3: ASSVQGPNSGNTIY

size: NA
V: TRBV19
D: NA
J: TRBJ1-4
CDR3: ASSRLQGTNEKLF

size: NA
V: TRBV6-1
D: NA
J: TRBJ2-1
CDR3: ASSELERDEQF

size: NA
V: TRBV3-1/TRBV3-2
D: NA
J: TRBJ2-7
CDR3: ASSQDRVRSYEQY

size: NA
V: TRBV24-1
D: NA
J: TRBJ2-3
CDR3: ATSDLEGWDTDTQY

size: NA
V: TRBV25-1
D: TRBD1
J: TRBJ2-1
CDR3: ASSLQGSHNEQF

size: NA
V: TRBV19
D: TRBD1
J: TRBJ2-6
CDR3: ATQAGTASGANVLT

size: NA
V: TRBV15
D: NA
J: TRBJ1-6
CDR3: ATSRDYEGTYSPLH

size: NA
V: TRBV28
D: NA
J: TRBJ1-2
CDR3: ASRGRGGYT

size: NA
V: TRBV5-4
D: NA
J: TRBJ2-5
CDR3: ASSATGSQETQY

size: few
V: TRBV6-5
D: NA
J: TRBJ1-1
CDR3: ASSFGVGTEAF

size: NA
V: TRBV27
D: NA
J: TRBJ2-7
CDR3: ASSLRIGQTILSYEQY

size: NA
V: TRBV29-1
D: TRBD1
J: TRBJ1-1
CDR3: SAEDRGLLTEAF

size: NA
V: TRBV6-6
D: NA
J: TRBJ2-7
CDR3: ASSYNSDEQY

size: NA
V: TRBV7-9
D: NA
J: TRBJ1-2
CDR3: ASSLRGQNGYT

size: NA
V: TRBV28
D: TRBD1
J: TRBJ1-5
CDR3: ASSLYRGQGQPQH

size: NA
V: TRBV4-2
D: NA
J: TRBJ2-7
CDR3: ASSRPGRQDEQY

size: NA
V: TRBV4-1
D: TRBD2
J: TRBJ2-2
CDR3: ASSQPGGTGELF

size: NA
V: TRBV6-5
D: NA
J: TRBJ1-2
CDR3: ASSYDSNYGYT

size: NA
V: TRBV27
D: NA
J: TRBJ1-6
CDR3: ASSLSIGGTPLH

size: NA
V: TRBV6-5
D: TRBD1
J: TRBJ2-7
CDR3: ASSYSTGEYEQY

size: NA
V: TRBV5-1
D: TRBD1
J: TRBJ2-7
CDR3: ASSLWDRGLREQY

size: NA
V: TRBV6-1
D: NA
J: TRBJ2-5
CDR3: ASSEALRGFPASQETQY

size: NA
V: TRBV6-5
D: NA
J: TRBJ1-1
CDR3: ASSQEEDTEAF

size: NA
V: TRBV3-1/TRBV3-2
D: NA
J: TRBJ2-7
CDR3: ASSQDSGVESYEQY

size: NA
V: TRBV6-5
D: TRBD1
J: TRBJ1-1
CDR3: ASRQGMGTEAF